The T cell receptor beta chain described here comes from a study of preoperative IRX-2 immunotherapy in early breast cancer. This clone was detected only once. Regarding treatment: preoperative locoregional IRX-2 cytokine immunotherapy. TCRdb's table, derived via immunoSEQ multiplex PCR, lists solely in-frame clones and lacks some. The sample includes tens of thousands of clones, roughly 89% seen only once; the top ten take 9.8%. Trimming cost V 5 bases and J 6 bases; bases outside gene matches: 5. The CDR3 length is 13 residues. The germline CDR1 and CDR2 sequences are SGHVS and FQNEAQ. The clonotype originates from a human donor with breast cancer. The chain carries TRBV7-8 and TRBJ2-3; 7 bases are a match to TRBD2. This material was obtained from a patient treated with IRX-2 immunotherapy. The CDR3 loop is CASSRGEGDTQYF. CDR3 DNA sequence: TGTGCCAGCAGCCGGGGGGAGGGGGATACGCAGTATTTT.